This TCR beta chain comes out of a study of CD8 T cells in ankylosing spondylitis. Study-wide findings and caveats: Seemingly characteristic of ankylosing spondylitis blood was a TCR beta motif consisting of roughly 8 highly homologous variants.

V lost 3 bases and J lost 5, with 14 bases in between. The CDR3 spans 15 residues. CDR1 is LNHNV and CDR2 is YYDKDF in the germline V gene (reference sequence). Of note for this clonotype: Its antigen is as yet unknown.

TCRdb called the 5' RACE reads again in MiXCR, with one record for every CDR3 protein. Altogether about 340,000 distinct CDR3 sequences are present, roughly 8% being singletons, with the ten largest covering 14% to 15%. The sample was blood, either unsorted or a sorted T cell fraction (not recorded which). This sequence joins TRBV15 and TRBJ2-1; D could derive from TRBD1 or TRBD2 (5 bases each). This TCR came from a male donor with ankylosing spondylitis. CDR3: CATSSGGAEDNEQFF. As DNA, the CDR3 is TGTGCCACCAGCAGTGGGGGAGCGGAGGACAATGAGCAGTTCTTC.